This entry is about one T cell receptor beta chain. Since no conserved phenylalanine or tryptophan closes the CDR3, a read error is the likely cause. This record comes from a study of T cells in Graves' hyperthyroidism and ophthalmopathy. From RNA transcripts, TCR beta CDR3 regions were amplified. Using the HTBI primer set, a first-round RT-PCR was run on the TCR CDR3. MiXCR, run by TCRdb on the multiplex PCR reads, gives a single entry per CDR3 protein. The repertoire consists of about 620,000 distinct CDR3 sequences, with 15% to 20% occurring once and the leading ten covering 3.8%. Trimming took off 3 bases at V and 7 bases at J, with 13 bases between the two ends. CDR3 length equals 14 residues. Germline V lookup: CDR1 LNHDA, CDR2 SQIVND (reference sequence).

The source is a woman aged 25-40 years with Graves' hyperthyroidism. The material sequenced was blood. V and J are TRBV19 and TRBJ1-5; D uncertain. The CDR3 loop is CASSIVEDGQPQHL. DNA for the CDR3: TGTGCCAGTAGTATTGTAGAGGACGGACAGCCCCAGCATTTG.